The T cell receptor (beta chain) under discussion was sequenced for a study of regulatory T cells in long-lasting Graves disease. Trimming took off 5 bases at V and 5 bases at J, with 18 bases between the two ends. The CDR3 covers 15 residues. In germline, CDR1 is MNHNS, CDR2 SASEGT. Indicated time point: persistent/refractory GD, antithyroid drugs over 5 years with positive TRAb. Extracted RNA from PBMCs served as the source of the TCR library. This clonotype was seen a handful of times. Construction of TCR beta libraries relied on iRepertoire HTBI primers and on Arm-PCR targeting CDR3 regions. TCRdb analysed the multiplex PCR reads with MiXCR anew, one entry per CDR3 protein. The table has over 250,000 distinct CDR3 sequences, approximately 20% seen once.

V is TRBV6-1 and J is TRBJ2-5, with D unclear. The clonotype originates from a female donor with Graves disease. The source was peripheral blood mononuclear cells (PBMCs), collected when the disease was refractory, from a patient treated with antithyroid drugs. CDR3 sequence: CASSTDHTGWETQYF. CDR3 nucleotide sequence: TGTGCCAGCAGTACCGACCATACTGGGTGGGAGACCCAGTACTTC.